A selection of T cell receptor beta chains follows, all from one sample in a study of blood T cell repertoires in COVID-19. Here immunoSEQ multiplex PCR was the method, and the copy in TCRdb shows in-frame clones only, minus some. The repertoire holds about 81,000 clones, with roughly 91% as singletons. The sequenced sample consisted of peripheral blood. The receptor set was obtained from a woman between 50 and 59 years old in a cohort sampled during active COVID-19. CDR3s include the opening cysteine and the closing phenylalanine or tryptophan. The D gene is left open where the match is weak. The size of a clone is reported for some rows only, either as once, few or many, or as a class for expanded clones.

abundance: NA; len: 13; d_gene: TRBD1; j_gene: TRBJ1-5; v_gene: TRBV29-1; CDR3aa: CSVGQGAGQPQHF; CDR3nt: TGCAGCGTCGGACAGGGGGCTGGACAGCCCCAGCATTTT
abundance: NA; len: 14; d_gene: NA; j_gene: TRBJ1-5; v_gene: TRBV27; CDR3aa: CASSLGGPWQPQHF; CDR3nt: TGTGCCAGCAGTTTAGGTGGGCCTTGGCAGCCCCAGCATTTT
abundance: NA; len: 15; d_gene: TRBD1; j_gene: TRBJ1-1; v_gene: TRBV6-9; CDR3aa: CASRGTGQPNTEAFF; CDR3nt: TGTGCCAGCAGGGGGACGGGACAGCCGAACACTGAAGCTTTCTTT
abundance: NA; len: 18; d_gene: TRBD2; j_gene: TRBJ2-3; v_gene: TRBV12-5; CDR3aa: CASGGLAGGTFSTDTQYF; CDR3nt: TGTGCTAGTGGTGGACTAGCGGGAGGAACTTTTTCGACAGATACGCAGTATTTT
abundance: NA; len: 16; d_gene: NA; j_gene: TRBJ1-3; v_gene: TRBV11-3; CDR3aa: CASSLAYRELRNTIYF; CDR3nt: TGTGCCAGCAGCTTGGCCTACAGAGAGCTACGAAACACCATATATTTT
abundance: NA; len: 14; d_gene: TRBD1; j_gene: TRBJ2-7; v_gene: TRBV7-9; CDR3aa: CASSDRDSPYEQYF; CDR3nt: TGTGCCAGCAGCGACCGGGACAGCCCTTACGAGCAGTACTTC
abundance: once; len: 15; d_gene: NA; j_gene: TRBJ1-5; v_gene: TRBV19; CDR3aa: CASMRTALNNQPQHF; CDR3nt: TGTGCCAGTATGAGGACAGCCCTGAACAATCAGCCCCAGCATTTT
abundance: NA; len: 15; d_gene: NA; j_gene: TRBJ1-4; v_gene: TRBV5-1; CDR3aa: CASSSSGTPREKLFF; CDR3nt: TGCGCCAGCAGCTCCTCCGGGACTCCTCGGGAAAAACTGTTTTTT
abundance: NA; len: 16; d_gene: NA; j_gene: TRBJ2-5; v_gene: TRBV3-1/TRBV3-2; CDR3aa: CASSPVDGSTQETQYF; CDR3nt: TGTGCCAGCAGCCCCGTGGACGGGAGCACGCAAGAGACCCAGTACTTC
abundance: NA; len: 16; d_gene: NA; j_gene: TRBJ2-4; v_gene: TRBV19; CDR3aa: CASSPNRRLAKNIQYF; CDR3nt: TGTGCCAGTAGCCCAAATCGGAGGTTAGCCAAAAACATTCAGTACTTC
abundance: NA; len: 14; d_gene: NA; j_gene: TRBJ2-1; v_gene: TRBV10-1; CDR3aa: CASSAAGAGDEQFF; CDR3nt: TGCGCCAGCAGTGCTGCGGGGGCAGGGGATGAGCAGTTCTTC
abundance: NA; len: 14; d_gene: NA; j_gene: TRBJ2-1; v_gene: TRBV11-2; CDR3aa: CASSLGHKYNEQFF; CDR3nt: TGTGCCAGCAGCTTAGGCCACAAATACAATGAGCAGTTCTTC
abundance: few; len: 17; d_gene: NA; j_gene: TRBJ1-5; v_gene: TRBV21-1; CDR3aa: CASSNWQGCGSNQPQHF; CDR3nt: TGTGCCAGCAGCAATTGGCAGGGCTGTGGTTCTAATCAGCCCCAGCATTTT
abundance: NA; len: 15; d_gene: TRBD2; j_gene: TRBJ2-1; v_gene: TRBV3-1/TRBV3-2; CDR3aa: CASSRSSGGAREQFF; CDR3nt: TGTGCCAGCAGCCGGTCTAGCGGGGGGGCCAGGGAGCAGTTCTTC
abundance: NA; len: 15; d_gene: NA; j_gene: TRBJ1-2; v_gene: TRBV6-5; CDR3aa: CASSKSTGINYGYTF; CDR3nt: TGTGCCAGCAGTAAATCAACAGGGATTAACTATGGCTACACCTTC
abundance: NA; len: 15; d_gene: NA; j_gene: TRBJ2-5; v_gene: TRBV14; CDR3aa: CASSQDWRQQETQYF; CDR3nt: TGTGCCAGCAGCCAAGATTGGAGACAGCAAGAGACCCAGTACTTC
abundance: NA; len: 15; d_gene: TRBD2; j_gene: TRBJ2-7; v_gene: TRBV2; CDR3aa: CASSPRGLAHYEQYF; CDR3nt: TGTGCCAGCAGTCCCCGCGGACTAGCGCACTACGAGCAGTACTTC
abundance: NA; len: 14; d_gene: NA; j_gene: TRBJ2-7; v_gene: TRBV19; CDR3aa: CASSMGGGPYEQYF; CDR3nt: TGTGCCAGTAGTATGGGGGGAGGTCCGTACGAGCAGTACTTC
abundance: NA; len: 13; d_gene: TRBD2; j_gene: TRBJ2-3; v_gene: TRBV3-1/TRBV3-2; CDR3aa: CASSVAGADTQYF; CDR3nt: TGTGCCAGCAGTGTAGCGGGGGCAGATACGCAGTATTTT
abundance: NA; len: 13; d_gene: NA; j_gene: TRBJ1-2; v_gene: TRBV7-2; CDR3aa: CASSLSGFHGYTF; CDR3nt: TGTGCCAGCAGCTTATCAGGGTTCCATGGCTACACCTTC
abundance: NA; len: 16; d_gene: TRBD2; j_gene: TRBJ2-5; v_gene: TRBV27; CDR3aa: CASSFAGGTHQETQYF; CDR3nt: TGTGCCAGCAGCTTTGCGGGGGGCACCCACCAAGAGACCCAGTACTTC
abundance: once; len: 13; d_gene: TRBD1; j_gene: TRBJ1-5; v_gene: TRBV27; CDR3aa: CASKGQDNQPQHF; CDR3nt: TGTGCCAGCAAAGGACAGGACAATCAGCCCCAGCATTTT
abundance: few; len: 16; d_gene: TRBD1; j_gene: TRBJ2-3; v_gene: TRBV7-9; CDR3aa: CASSYLQGLGTDTQYF; CDR3nt: TGTGCCAGCAGCTACCTACAGGGGCTTGGCACAGATACGCAGTATTTT
abundance: once; len: 15; d_gene: NA; j_gene: TRBJ1-2; v_gene: TRBV7-9; CDR3aa: CASSPRGGGTYGYTF; CDR3nt: TGTGCCAGCAGCCCCCGGGGGGGTGGAACCTATGGCTACACCTTC
abundance: NA; len: 15; d_gene: TRBD1; j_gene: TRBJ2-1; v_gene: TRBV3-1/TRBV3-2; CDR3aa: CASSFGQGTHNEQFF; CDR3nt: TGTGCCAGCAGCTTCGGACAGGGGACCCACAATGAGCAGTTCTTC
abundance: NA; len: 16; d_gene: TRBD1; j_gene: TRBJ1-1; v_gene: TRBV6-5; CDR3aa: CASSFDRGRSTTEAFF; CDR3nt: TGTGCCAGCAGTTTCGACAGGGGGCGTTCGACCACTGAAGCTTTCTTT
abundance: NA; len: 14; d_gene: NA; j_gene: TRBJ2-5; v_gene: TRBV5-1; CDR3aa: CASSLASQAETQYF; CDR3nt: TGCGCCAGCAGCTTGGCTAGCCAAGCGGAGACCCAGTACTTC
abundance: NA; len: 16; d_gene: TRBD2; j_gene: TRBJ2-5; v_gene: TRBV19; CDR3aa: CASSMGTSGRPETQYF; CDR3nt: TGTGCCAGTAGTATGGGGACTAGCGGGAGACCAGAGACCCAGTACTTC
abundance: NA; len: 13; d_gene: NA; j_gene: TRBJ1-1; v_gene: TRBV27; CDR3aa: CASSLWVSAEAFF; CDR3nt: TGTGCCAGCAGTTTATGGGTGAGCGCTGAAGCTTTCTTT
abundance: NA; len: 13; d_gene: NA; j_gene: TRBJ1-2; v_gene: TRBV12-3/TRBV12-4; CDR3aa: CASSPQGLYGYTF; CDR3nt: TGTGCCAGCAGTCCCCAGGGGCTATATGGCTACACCTTC
abundance: NA; len: 11; d_gene: NA; j_gene: TRBJ1-3; v_gene: TRBV3-1/TRBV3-2; CDR3aa: CASSHAGRTSF; CDR3nt: TGTGCCAGCAGCCACGCTGGGAGGACAAGCTTT
abundance: NA; len: 17; d_gene: TRBD1; j_gene: TRBJ1-6; v_gene: TRBV5-1; CDR3aa: CASSLVTGRSYNSPLHF; CDR3nt: TGCGCCAGCAGCTTGGTGACAGGGCGCTCCTATAATTCACCCCTCCACTTT
abundance: NA; len: 19; d_gene: TRBD1; j_gene: TRBJ2-6; v_gene: TRBV6-4; CDR3aa: CASSDPRTGDDSGANVLTF; CDR3nt: TGTGCCAGCAGTGACCCCCGGACAGGGGACGACTCTGGGGCCAACGTCCTGACTTTC
abundance: NA; len: 14; d_gene: NA; j_gene: TRBJ1-6; v_gene: TRBV6-2/TRBV6-3; CDR3aa: CASSYRGINSPLHF; CDR3nt: TGTGCCAGCAGTTACCGGGGGATTAATTCACCCCTCCACTTT
abundance: NA; len: 14; d_gene: NA; j_gene: TRBJ1-1; v_gene: TRBV10-3; CDR3aa: CASLFQEADTEAFF; CDR3nt: TGTGCCAGCCTTTTCCAGGAGGCGGACACTGAAGCTTTCTTT
abundance: NA; len: 15; d_gene: NA; j_gene: TRBJ2-6; v_gene: TRBV6-6; CDR3aa: CASSYYGERANVLTF; CDR3nt: TGTGCCAGCAGTTACTATGGGGAGAGGGCCAACGTCCTGACTTTC
abundance: NA; len: 15; d_gene: NA; j_gene: TRBJ2-1; v_gene: TRBV5-1; CDR3aa: CASSTAGSRYNEQFF; CDR3nt: TGCGCCAGCAGTACCGCGGGGAGTAGGTACAATGAGCAGTTCTTC
abundance: NA; len: 12; d_gene: NA; j_gene: TRBJ1-5; v_gene: TRBV30; CDR3aa: CAWNYYNQPQHF; CDR3nt: TGTGCCTGGAATTACTACAATCAGCCCCAGCATTTT
abundance: NA; len: 16; d_gene: TRBD1; j_gene: TRBJ2-2; v_gene: TRBV9; CDR3aa: CASSEGTGFVTGELFF; CDR3nt: TGTGCCAGCAGCGAGGGGACAGGGTTCGTCACCGGGGAGCTGTTTTTT
abundance: NA; len: 14; d_gene: NA; j_gene: TRBJ2-7; v_gene: TRBV30; CDR3aa: CAWSWGGASYEQYF; CDR3nt: TGTGCCTGGAGTTGGGGGGGGGCCTCCTACGAGCAGTACTTC
abundance: NA; len: 14; d_gene: NA; j_gene: TRBJ2-7; v_gene: TRBV6-5; CDR3aa: CAIPVREHFYEQYF; CDR3nt: TGTGCCATCCCCGTCCGGGAACACTTCTACGAGCAGTACTTC
abundance: NA; len: 14; d_gene: TRBD1; j_gene: TRBJ2-3; v_gene: TRBV5-6; CDR3aa: CASSSGQQADTQYF; CDR3nt: TGTGCCAGCAGCTCGGGACAGCAGGCAGATACGCAGTATTTT
abundance: NA; len: 15; d_gene: NA; j_gene: TRBJ2-3; v_gene: TRBV6-5; CDR3aa: CASSPRGIRTDTQYF; CDR3nt: TGTGCCAGCAGCCCAAGGGGGATACGCACAGATACGCAGTATTTT
abundance: once; len: 14; d_gene: TRBD2; j_gene: TRBJ2-3; v_gene: TRBV28; CDR3aa: CASLGGTSTDTQYF; CDR3nt: TGTGCCAGCCTGGGGGGGACTAGCACAGATACGCAGTATTTT
abundance: NA; len: 12; d_gene: NA; j_gene: TRBJ1-1; v_gene: TRBV9; CDR3aa: CASSSDRTEAFF; CDR3nt: TGTGCCAGCAGCTCAGATCGCACTGAAGCTTTCTTT
abundance: NA; len: 15; d_gene: TRBD1; j_gene: TRBJ2-7; v_gene: TRBV6-5; CDR3aa: CASSPFRTGVFEQYF; CDR3nt: TGTGCCAGCAGCCCCTTTAGGACAGGGGTGTTCGAGCAGTACTTC
abundance: NA; len: 13; d_gene: NA; j_gene: TRBJ1-5; v_gene: TRBV10-2; CDR3aa: CASSDRSNQPQHF; CDR3nt: TGCGCCAGCAGTGACAGGTCGAATCAGCCCCAGCATTTT
abundance: few; len: 16; d_gene: NA; j_gene: TRBJ1-6; v_gene: TRBV5-8; CDR3aa: CASSFELVSYNSPLHF; CDR3nt: TGTGCCAGCAGCTTTGAGCTCGTCTCCTATAATTCACCCCTCCACTTT
abundance: few; len: 15; d_gene: NA; j_gene: TRBJ1-6; v_gene: TRBV6-4; CDR3aa: CASSDSGHKGSPLHF; CDR3nt: TGTGCCAGCAGTGATTCGGGACACAAGGGCTCACCCCTCCACTTT
abundance: NA; len: 15; d_gene: NA; j_gene: TRBJ2-1; v_gene: TRBV19; CDR3aa: CASAGGLPLYNEQFF; CDR3nt: TGTGCCAGCGCCGGTGGACTACCTCTCTACAATGAGCAGTTCTTC
abundance: NA; len: 15; d_gene: NA; j_gene: TRBJ1-1; v_gene: TRBV7-2; CDR3aa: CASSLAQGLVAEAFF; CDR3nt: TGTGCCAGCAGCTTAGCCCAGGGTTTGGTCGCTGAAGCTTTCTTT
abundance: NA; len: 12; d_gene: NA; j_gene: TRBJ1-1; v_gene: TRBV2; CDR3aa: CASRSPGTEAFF; CDR3nt: TGTGCCAGCAGATCCCCAGGGACTGAAGCTTTCTTT
abundance: few; len: 16; d_gene: TRBD1; j_gene: TRBJ2-7; v_gene: TRBV6-1; CDR3aa: CASSDRGRFIHYEQYF; CDR3nt: TGTGCCAGCAGTGACAGGGGGCGCTTTATCCACTACGAGCAGTACTTC